These 22 T cell receptor beta chains were all obtained from the same sample, sequenced in a study of T cells in Graves' hyperthyroidism and ophthalmopathy. Amplified TCR beta CDR3 regions came from RNA transcripts. TCR CDR3 underwent first-round RT-PCR with the HTBI primer set. TCRdb itself ran the multiplex PCR reads through MiXCR, one entry per CDR3 protein. Among about 700,000 distinct CDR3 sequences, 45% were seen once, and the ten largest hold under 8%. Input material: peripheral blood or thyroid tissue (not recorded which). These receptors came from an adult man with Graves' disease, either hyperthyroidism or ophthalmopathy (not recorded which).

The chain joins TRBV2 to TRBJ1-1, with D unresolved. V was pared by 8 bases and J by 2 bases, with 18 bases between. The CDR3 consists of 15 residues. CDR1 SNHLY and CDR2 FYNNEI come from the germline V gene. CDR3 sequence reads: CASGPLPNVNTEAFF. The CDR3 DNA is TGTGCCAGCGGGCCCCTTCCGAATGTCAACACTGAAGCTTTCTTT.

This clonotype appeared once. The chain combines TRBV2 with TRBJ1-1, with D tentatively TRBD1 (5 bases). The CDR3 contains 17 residues. V lost 2 bases and J lost 5, with 21 bases in between. The germline V gene has CDR1 SNHLY and CDR2 FYNNEI. This CDR3 is CASSELVPGTSGTEAFF. The CDR3 nucleotides read TGTGCCAGCAGTGAACTTGTCCCCGGGACTAGCGGTACTGAAGCTTTCTTT.

As for this clonotype: A single base separates this from a much larger clone, so it may be a read error. The chain is built from TRBV2 and TRBJ2-5; 13 bases agree with TRBD2. The J segment lost 6 bases and the V segment lost 7 bases, leaving 8 bases of the junction unmatched. This CDR3 is 15 amino acids long. From germline, CDR1 is SNHLY and CDR2 FYNNEI. The CDR3 DNA reads as TGTGCCAGCACAGAATGGACTAGCGGGAGACAGACCCAGTACTTC. Translation: CASTEWTSGRQTQYF.

Many counts were recorded for this clonotype. The chain carries TRBV6-5 and TRBJ1-1; D call uncertain. The ends were cut back, 3 bases at V and 0 bases at J, with 5 bases in the middle. Germline V gene lookup returns CDR1 MNHEY and CDR2 SVGAGI. This CDR3 has 13 amino acids. CDR3 nucleotide sequence: TGTGCCAGCAGTTATACTGTGAACACTGAAGCTTTCTTT. This gives the protein CASSYTVNTEAFF.

The rearrangement joins TRBV5-1 to TRBJ1-1; D gene ambiguous. The CDR3 consists of 13 residues. The V gene's germline CDR1 is SGHRS and CDR2 YFSETQ. V was pared by 2 bases and J by 5 bases, with 10 bases between. CDR3 in amino acids: CASSLGRWTEAFF. In nucleotides, the CDR3 is TGCGCCAGCAGCTTAGGGAGATGGACTGAAGCTTTCTTT.

This clonotype was counted only a few times. The chain couples TRBV6-5 to TRBJ2-7; D assignment may be TRBD1 or TRBD2 (5 bases each). V was clipped by 7 bases and J by 3 bases, with 13 bases between them. Germline loops: CDR1 MNHEY, CDR2 SVGAGI. CDR3 length equals 13 residues. CDR3 residues: CASTRGRYYEQYF. The CDR3, as DNA: TGTGCCAGCACCCGGGGCAGATACTACGAGCAGTACTTC.

This clonotype was recorded at least ten times. V is TRBV25-1 and J is TRBJ1-3, with D tentatively TRBD1 (6 bases). CDR3 length: 15 amino acids. CDR1 and CDR2 (germline): MGHDK, SYGVNS. V dropped 3 bases and J dropped 4 bases, with 13 bases sitting between them. In DNA, the CDR3 is TGTGCCAGCAGTGATCCGGGGGCTTCGGGAAACACCATATATTTT. It encodes CASSDPGASGNTIYF.

In the case of this clonotype: A single base separates this from a much larger clone, so it may be a read error. J is TRBJ1-2 and V is TRBV2; TRBD1 might be the D (5 bases). Germline V lookup: CDR1 SNHLY, CDR2 FYNNEI. The CDR3 extends over 14 amino acids. Trimming left V 4 bases short and J 0 bases short, with 9 bases between. CDR3 coding DNA: TGTGCCAGCAGTGGAAGACAGACTAACTATGGCTACACCTTC. This encodes CASSGRQTNYGYTF.

The table lists this clonotype with a few counts. The V and J genes are TRBV2 and TRBJ1-5; maybe TRBD1 (5 bases). Trimming pared 0 bases from V and 5 bases from J, leaving 14 bases between. This CDR3 has 16 amino acids. Germline V CDR1 and CDR2: SNHLY, FYNNEI. CDR3 sequence (DNA): TGTGCCAGCAGTGAAGCAGATCGGAGGGGCTATCAGCCCCAGCATTTT. Protein product: CASSEADRRGYQPQHF.

The rearrangement links TRBV20-1 to TRBJ1-1; perhaps TRBD1 as D (6 bases). Per germline, CDR1 DFQATT and CDR2 SNEGSKA (reference sequence). The CDR3 has 14 amino acids. V was cut by 0 bases and J by 2 bases, with 10 bases left in between. The CDR3 bases are TGCAGTGCTAGAGACGAGGGGGTAAACACTGAAGCTTTCTTT. Translated, it gives CSARDEGVNTEAFF.

The J gene is TRBJ1-5, the V gene TRBV29-1; D unclear. V was trimmed by 4 bases and J by 4 bases, leaving 11 bases between them. The CDR3 length is 13 residues. Germline CDR1 is SQVTM and CDR2 is ANQGSEA. CDR3 nucleotides: TGCAGCGTTGGACGACTACGAAATCAGCCCCAGCATTTT. Its translation: CSVGRLRNQPQHF.

The chain combines TRBV20-1 with TRBJ2-5, with D unclear. Trimming shortened V by 6 bases and J by 0 bases, and 5 bases separated the two germline ends. CDR1 is DFQATT and CDR2 is SNEGSKA in the germline V gene (reference sequence). The length of the CDR3 is 11 residues. The CDR3 nucleotides are TGCAGTGCCACATACCAAGAGACCCAGTACTTC. Protein: CSATYQETQYF.

The J gene is TRBJ2-7, the V gene TRBV29-1, with D maybe TRBD1 (7 bases). The CDR3 extends over 13 amino acids. CDR1 SQVTM and CDR2 ANQGSEA come from the germline V gene. V lost 4 bases, J lost 2 bases, and 12 bases lay in between. The CDR3, as DNA: TGCAGCGTTGCAGGGGGGAGCACCTACGAGCAGTACTTC. Translation: CSVAGGSTYEQYF.

This chain links TRBV29-1 with TRBJ1-3, with D perhaps matching TRBD1 (6 bases). There are 13 residues in the CDR3. Germline-derived CDR1 and CDR2 are SQVTM and ANQGSEA. V was shortened by 7 bases and J by 2 bases, with 12 bases between the two germline ends. CDR3 bases: TGCAGCGGGTACAGGGAGACTGGAAACACCATATATTTT. It encodes CSGYRETGNTIYF.

The gene calls are TRBV25-1 and TRBJ1-4, with TRBD1 matching over 8 bases. The CDR3 runs to 17 residues. Germline CDR1 reads MGHDK; CDR2 reads SYGVNS. V trimming: 6 bases; J trimming: 3 bases; junction bases outside the gene matches: 12. CDR3 protein: CASSLVRGQVSNEKLFF. CDR3 coding DNA: TGTGCCAGCAGCTTGGTCAGGGGGCAAGTGTCTAATGAAAAACTGTTTTTT.

The V call is TRBV7-9, the J call TRBJ2-6; possible D gene TRBD1, 5 bases. The germline CDR1 and CDR2 sequences are SEHNR and FQNEAQ (reference sequence). V lost 7 bases to trimming and J lost 0 bases, with 10 bases between them. There are 15 residues in the CDR3. CDR3 DNA: TGTGCCAGCACCGTTACAGGCTCTGGGGCCAACGTCCTGACTTTC. Amino acid sequence: CASTVTGSGANVLTF.

The rearrangement uses TRBV12-5 and TRBJ2-7; D gene uncertain. CDR3 length: 16 amino acids. Trimming removed 3 bases at V and 0 bases at J, with 15 bases between. Germline CDR1 is LGHNT and CDR2 is FRNRAP. Written as DNA, the CDR3 is TGTGCTAGTGGTTTCTGGACGGGCAAAAGCTCCTACGAGCAGTACTTC. It specifies CASGFWTGKSSYEQYF.

Of note for this clonotype: Possible read error: a much larger clone is one base away. This sequence joins TRBV20-1 and TRBJ1-4; no clear D gene. V gave up 5 bases and J gave up 6 bases, with 13 bases separating them. The CDR3 runs 13 residues. CDR1 is DFQATT and CDR2 is SNEGSKA in the germline V gene (reference sequence). CDR3 region: CSAGGQEDEKLFF. For the CDR3, the DNA is TGCAGTGCTGGAGGTCAGGAAGATGAAAAACTGTTTTTT.

The rearrangement uses TRBV6-6 and TRBJ1-1, with D unclear. The CDR3 length is 13 residues. V lost 5 bases and J lost 1, with 8 bases in between. Per germline, CDR1 MNHNY and CDR2 SVGAGI (reference sequence). Here the CDR3 reads CASSSLANTEAFF. The DNA of the CDR3 is TGTGCCAGCAGTAGCTTGGCGAACACTGAAGCTTTCTTT.

This clonotype was observed a few times. The J gene is TRBJ2-2, the V gene TRBV9, with D perhaps matching TRBD2 (6 bases). Trimming removed 0 bases from V and 1 base from J, with 10 bases in between. The CDR3 is 16 residues long. CDR1 is SGDLS, CDR2 YYNGEE, per germline. CDR3 in amino acids: CASSVGAGRNTGELFF. The CDR3 DNA reads TGTGCCAGCAGCGTAGGGGCCGGGAGGAACACCGGGGAGCTGTTTTTT.

In its sample, this clonotype was seen a few times. The genes are TRBV24-1 and TRBJ2-5; TRBD1 matches 7 bases. Germline values: CDR1 KGHDR, CDR2 SFDVKD. The CDR3 runs to 15 residues. J gave up 3 bases and V 7 bases, and 10 bases lay outside the gene matches. The CDR3 coding sequence is TGTGCCACCAGCAAAACAGGGGTTGGTAAAGAGACCCAGTACTTC. Translating gives CATSKTGVGKETQYF.

This clonotype showed up just a few times. The chain has TRBV29-1 and TRBJ1-1; D unclear. CDR3 length equals 12 residues. The V gene lost 4 bases and the J gene lost 8 bases, with 14 bases spanning the gap. Per germline, CDR1 SQVTM and CDR2 ANQGSEA. The CDR3 bases are TGCAGCGTTGTTCCAGTAAATTCCGAAGCTTTCTTT. It encodes CSVVPVNSEAFF. The full variable domain, with the rest looked up from reference TRBV29-1 and TRBJ1-1, is SAVISQKPSRDICQRGTSLTIQCQVDSQVTMMFWYRQQPGQSLTLIATANQGSEATYESGFVIDKFPISRPNLTFSTLTVSNMSPEDSSIYLCSVVPVNSEAFFGQGTRLTVV.